The 15 T cell receptor beta chains below were found in one sample sequenced in a study of graft-versus-host responses after intestinal transplantation. Clones were sequenced by immunoSEQ multiplex PCR, and TCRdb holds only the in-frame ones, with some missing. The table lists around 110,000 clones, 85% to 95% of them singletons. Their cognate antigens are unknown. The sample consisted of unstimulated CD8+ T cells sorted from spleen or lymph node cells, taken before transplant. All receptors derive from a human donor who was the organ donor for an intestinal transplant.

The rearrangement joins TRBV7-8 to TRBJ2-3, with D unresolved. CDR1 is SGHVS, CDR2 FQNEAQ, per germline. This CDR3 contains 16 residues. Trimming removed 1 base at V and 3 bases at J, with 14 bases between. The CDR3 sequence is CASSLVLGYETDTQYF. The CDR3 bases are TGTGCCAGCAGCTTAGTGTTGGGATACGAGACAGATACGCAGTATTTT.

The rearrangement links TRBV9 to TRBJ1-3; D gene ambiguous. The CDR3 loop spans 14 amino acids. V gave up 0 bases and J gave up 0 bases, with 4 bases separating them. Germline lookup yields CDR1 SGDLS and CDR2 YYNGEE. In DNA form, the CDR3 reads TGTGCCAGCAGCGTAGATCACTCTGGAAACACCATATATTTT. It translates to CASSVDHSGNTIYF.

The rearrangement uses TRBV16 and TRBJ2-5, with TRBD1 identical over 7 bases. The J call could be wrong; TRBJ2-7 is a better fit for the DNA end. The germline V gene encodes CDR1 KGHSY and CDR2 FQNENV. This CDR3 region has 14 residues. CDR3 coding DNA: TGTGCCAGCAGCCGGGGACAGAGCCACCACGAGCAGTACTTC. Its translation: CASSRGQSHHEQYF.

This chain joins TRBV11-2 and TRBJ2-5; tentative D call: TRBD2 (6 bases). Trimming took off 1 base at V and 1 base at J, with 7 bases between the two ends. Germline values: CDR1 SGHAT, CDR2 FQNNGV. The CDR3 has 14 amino acids. CDR3 nucleotides: TGTGCCAGCAGCTTAGTCGGGGGCCAAGAGACCCAGTACTTC. Residues: CASSLVGGQETQYF.

The rearrangement uses TRBV6-5 and TRBJ1-4; the D gene is possibly TRBD1 (5 bases). This CDR3 is 14 amino acids long. Germline V gene lookup returns CDR1 MNHEY and CDR2 SVGAGI. Trimming took off 3 bases at V and 8 bases at J, with 13 bases between the two ends. This chain's CDR3 is CASSYGYKGEKLFF. CDR3 sequence (DNA): TGTGCCAGCAGTTATGGGTACAAGGGGGAAAAACTGTTTTTT.

This clone was seen once. V gene TRBV10-2 combines with J gene TRBJ2-7; 8 nucleotides match TRBD2. V was pared by 0 bases and J by 0 bases, with 4 bases of the junction left unmatched. CDR3 length equals 16 residues. The germline gives CDR1 WSHSY, CDR2 SAAADI. In DNA, the CDR3 is TGCGCCAGCAGTGAGTCGGGCGGGAGGTACTCCTACGAGCAGTACTTC. This gives the protein CASSESGGRYSYEQYF.

Written as DNA, the CDR3 is TGTGCCAGCACCGTACCGGGGCGGGTCGGGAACACTGAAGCTTTCTTT. This sequence encodes CASTVPGRVGNTEAFF. This chain joins TRBV6-6 and TRBJ1-1; possible D gene TRBD1, 5 bases. V dropped 7 bases and J dropped 1 base, with 19 bases sitting between them. CDR3 size: 16 residues. CDR1 and CDR2 (germline): MNHNY, SVGAGI (reference sequence).

The chain recombines TRBV10-3 with TRBJ1-2, with D possibly matching TRBD1 (5 bases). In germline, CDR1 is ENHRY, CDR2 SYGVKD. Trimming removed 0 bases from V and 8 bases from J, with 13 bases in between. The CDR3 is 14 residues long. The CDR3 loop reads CAISESPFWGGYTF. DNA of the CDR3: TGTGCCATCAGTGAGTCTCCCTTTTGGGGCGGCTACACCTTC.

V gene TRBV4-2 combines with J gene TRBJ2-2; 7 bases align to TRBD2. Germline V gene sequence: CDR1 LGHNA, CDR2 YNFKEQ. The CDR3 totals 16 residues. V lost 0 bases and J lost 5; bases outside the gene matches: 6. CDR3 nucleotide sequence: TGTGCCAGCAGCCAAGATGAGGCGGGAGAGACCGGGGAGCTGTTTTTT. Its translation is CASSQDEAGETGELFF.

The chain links TRBV9 to TRBJ2-1; no firm D call. The germline CDR1 and CDR2 sequences are SGDLS and YYNGEE. Trimming pared 0 bases from V and 10 bases from J, leaving 14 bases between. The CDR3 covers 14 residues. The CDR3 loop is CASSVDDFMGEQFF. In nucleotides, the CDR3 is TGTGCCAGCAGCGTAGATGATTTTATGGGGGAGCAGTTCTTC.

V gene TRBV5-1 combines with J gene TRBJ2-3; TRBD2 matches 9 bases. Germline assignment: CDR1 SGHRS and CDR2 YFSETQ. This CDR3 comprises 15 residues. V lost 4 bases and J lost 6; bases outside the gene matches: 9. CDR3 region: CASSLVAGVSDTQYF. The CDR3, as DNA: TGCGCCAGCAGCCTAGTAGCGGGAGTCTCTGATACGCAGTATTTT.

Only one count was recorded for this clone. This chain links TRBV19 with TRBJ2-7; TRBD2 agrees at 10 bases. The CDR3 is 15 residues long. V lost 6 bases and J lost 2; bases outside the gene matches: 7. Germline values: CDR1 LNHDA, CDR2 SQIVND (reference sequence). CDR3 sequence: CASRGAGGSPYEQYF. In DNA form, the CDR3 reads TGTGCCAGTAGGGGAGCGGGAGGGTCACCCTACGAGCAGTACTTC.

In DNA, the CDR3 is TGTGCCAGCAGTTTTGGTCCAGGAGACATCTATGGCTACACCTTC. This codes for CASSFGPGDIYGYTF. The chain uses TRBV28 and TRBJ1-2; unclear D gene. CDR3 size: 15 residues. V lost 3 bases, J lost 4 bases, and 15 bases lay in between. Per germline, CDR1 MDHEN and CDR2 SYDVKM.

This chain links TRBV19 with TRBJ1-1; TRBD1 is a possible D gene (5 bases). The CDR3 is 15 residues long. CDR1 LNHDA and CDR2 SQIVND come from the germline V gene (reference sequence). Trimming took off 5 bases at V and 7 bases at J, with 20 bases between the two ends. The CDR3 region has the DNA TGTGCCAGTAGTCCTTGGGACGGGACGGTCGATGAAGCTTTCTTT. This encodes CASSPWDGTVDEAFF.

The table lists this clone with a count of one. V usage is TRBV7-9 and J usage is TRBJ2-3; the D gene is possibly TRBD2 (7 bases). The CDR3 has 15 amino acids. The germline V gene has CDR1 SEHNR and CDR2 FQNEAQ (reference sequence). V was trimmed by 11 bases and J by 1 base, leaving 19 bases between them. Written as DNA, the CDR3 is TGTGCCTGCTTGGGGGGGCAGGGCCGCACAGATACGCAGTATTTT. Its translation: CACLGGQGRTDTQYF.